Listed below are T cell receptor beta chains from one sample, sequenced in a study of cytomegalovirus exposure and HLA in healthy donors. Libraries were prepared by immunoSEQ multiplex PCR; TCRdb keeps only in-frame clonotypes and omits some of them. The sample shows 150,000 or so clones, about 79% of them seen only once. The source material was PBMCs. The receptor source for this set is a male donor in good health and CMV-seronegative. CDR3s leave out the opening cysteine and the closing phenylalanine or tryptophan.

v_gene: TRBV7-3
j_gene: TRBJ2-7
CDR3aa: ASSLAGTVLYEQY

v_gene: TRBV19
j_gene: TRBJ2-5
CDR3aa: ASSIGGGRETQY

v_gene: TRBV5-6
j_gene: TRBJ2-7
CDR3aa: ASSTSPYEQY

v_gene: TRBV15
j_gene: TRBJ1-6
CDR3aa: ATSRGRENSPLH

v_gene: TRBV5-6
j_gene: TRBJ2-5
CDR3aa: ASRRIGETQY

v_gene: TRBV19
j_gene: TRBJ1-2
CDR3aa: ASTAGTVNYGYT

v_gene: TRBV9
j_gene: TRBJ2-3
CDR3aa: ASSASGLAGGPSGTDTQY

v_gene: TRBV5-6
j_gene: TRBJ2-7
CDR3aa: ASSLWRTAYEQY

v_gene: TRBV19
j_gene: TRBJ2-5
CDR3aa: ASSPNRGSKGETQY

v_gene: TRBV6-6
j_gene: TRBJ2-3
CDR3aa: ASRPGQGAWTDTQY

v_gene: TRBV29-1
j_gene: TRBJ2-5
CDR3aa: SVMEGGPPYQETQY

v_gene: TRBV19
j_gene: TRBJ1-3
CDR3aa: ASSIRGPGNTIY

v_gene: TRBV7-9
j_gene: TRBJ1-2
CDR3aa: SSSSPGTGSVSNYGYT

v_gene: TRBV28
j_gene: TRBJ1-6
CDR3aa: ASSLFSGIGSPLH

v_gene: TRBV5-1
j_gene: TRBJ2-1
CDR3aa: ASSLRNRESEQF

v_gene: TRBV30
j_gene: TRBJ1-6
CDR3aa: AHGQPPHSPLH

v_gene: TRBV25-1
j_gene: TRBJ1-2
CDR3aa: ASTPTGDGGYT

v_gene: TRBV18
j_gene: TRBJ2-6
CDR3aa: ASSTIARTGLLSGANVLT

v_gene: TRBV5-1
j_gene: TRBJ1-1
CDR3aa: ASSLGRGTGTEAF

v_gene: TRBV6-5
j_gene: TRBJ2-1
CDR3aa: ATQPVGASYNEQF

v_gene: TRBV10-3
j_gene: TRBJ1-1
CDR3aa: AISERQGAEAF

v_gene: TRBV27
j_gene: NA
CDR3aa: ASSFATGAYEQY

v_gene: TRBV18
j_gene: TRBJ1-1
CDR3aa: ASSPRGQGGSTEAFF

v_gene: TRBV5-4
j_gene: TRBJ2-1
CDR3aa: ASSSQGGAGGRNEQF

v_gene: TRBV6-5
j_gene: TRBJ2-7
CDR3aa: ASKPRDRGLYEQY

v_gene: TRBV7-6
j_gene: TRBJ2-1
CDR3aa: ASSARAPPYNEQF

v_gene: TRBV9
j_gene: TRBJ1-2
CDR3aa: ASSSTGTGILGGYT

v_gene: TRBV7-8
j_gene: TRBJ2-1
CDR3aa: ASSPRTSGYNEQF

v_gene: TRBV7-2
j_gene: TRBJ1-5
CDR3aa: ASSLEGASNQPQH

v_gene: TRBV11-3
j_gene: TRBJ1-1
CDR3aa: ASSLVKGDGVENTEAF

v_gene: TRBV12-5
j_gene: TRBJ2-2
CDR3aa: ASGFSRTVNTGELF

v_gene: TRBV7-2
j_gene: TRBJ2-1
CDR3aa: ASSPQQVYNEQF

v_gene: TRBV6-5
j_gene: TRBJ1-2
CDR3aa: ASYRGGSYGYT

v_gene: TRBV27
j_gene: TRBJ2-1
CDR3aa: ASSLSRTYYNEQF

v_gene: TRBV7-9
j_gene: TRBJ1-1
CDR3aa: ASSPTQNTEAF

v_gene: TRBV6-5
j_gene: TRBJ2-7
CDR3aa: ASSPLGLATEQY

v_gene: TRBV2
j_gene: TRBJ2-1
CDR3aa: ASSSGTVSGGEQF

v_gene: TRBV30
j_gene: TRBJ1-5
CDR3aa: AWSDWGRTHQPQH

v_gene: TRBV6-6
j_gene: TRBJ2-7
CDR3aa: ASSSQRADEQY

v_gene: TRBV4-1
j_gene: TRBJ1-2
CDR3aa: ASGQGASYGYT

v_gene: TRBV7-9
j_gene: TRBJ1-5
CDR3aa: ASSLLGDSNQPQH

v_gene: TRBV11-1
j_gene: TRBJ2-1
CDR3aa: ASSLGSWVGSRNEQF

v_gene: TRBV29-1
j_gene: TRBJ1-1
CDR3aa: SVERQGAYNTEAF

v_gene: TRBV7-9
j_gene: TRBJ1-1
CDR3aa: ASSPSDRVTEAF

v_gene: TRBV11-2
j_gene: TRBJ2-7
CDR3aa: ASSSTGRWQY

v_gene: TRBV27
j_gene: TRBJ1-2
CDR3aa: ASSYRSGYGYT

v_gene: TRBV15
j_gene: TRBJ2-3
CDR3aa: ATSRGGGITDTQY

v_gene: TRBV7-2
j_gene: TRBJ1-1
CDR3aa: ASSLESGNTEAF

v_gene: TRBV6-5
j_gene: TRBJ1-2
CDR3aa: ASSYDREYYGYT